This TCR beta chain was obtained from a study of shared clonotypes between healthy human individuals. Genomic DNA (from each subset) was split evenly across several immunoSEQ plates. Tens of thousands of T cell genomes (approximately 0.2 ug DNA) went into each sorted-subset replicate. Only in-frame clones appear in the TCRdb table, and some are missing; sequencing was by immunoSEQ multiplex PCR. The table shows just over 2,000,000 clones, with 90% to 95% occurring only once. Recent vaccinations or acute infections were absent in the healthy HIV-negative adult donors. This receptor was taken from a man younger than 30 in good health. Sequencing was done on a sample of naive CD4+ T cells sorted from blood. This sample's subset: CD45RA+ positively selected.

CDR3 nucleotide sequence: TGCGCCAGCAGCTTACTAGCGGGAGTCGATGACGAGCAGTACTTC. It encodes CASSLLAGVDDEQYF. The chain uses TRBV5-1 and TRBJ2-7; 11 bases align to TRBD2. Trimming at V came to 2 bases and at J to 5 bases, leaving 6 bases not matched to a gene. The CDR3 contains 15 residues. In germline, CDR1 is SGHRS, CDR2 YFSETQ.